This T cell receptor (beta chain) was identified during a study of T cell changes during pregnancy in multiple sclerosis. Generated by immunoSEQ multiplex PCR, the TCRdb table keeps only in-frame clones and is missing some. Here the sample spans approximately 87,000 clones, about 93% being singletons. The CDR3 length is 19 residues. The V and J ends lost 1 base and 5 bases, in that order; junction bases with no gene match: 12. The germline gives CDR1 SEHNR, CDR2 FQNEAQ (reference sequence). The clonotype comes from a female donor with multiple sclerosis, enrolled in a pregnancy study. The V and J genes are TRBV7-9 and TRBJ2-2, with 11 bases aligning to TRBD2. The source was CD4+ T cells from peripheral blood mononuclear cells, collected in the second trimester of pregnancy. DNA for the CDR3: TGTGCCAGCAGCTTAGTTAGTCTAGCGGGAGGACTGAAGACCGGGGAGCTGTTTTTT. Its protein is CASSLVSLAGGLKTGELFF.